Presented here are 13 T cell receptor beta chains from one specimen sequenced in a study of T cell responses to AZD1222 COVID-19 vaccine. Clones were read by immunoSEQ multiplex PCR, and TCRdb kept only the in-frame ones, dropping some. The sample includes around 120,000 clones, roughly 87% seen only once; the top ten take around 7.2%. The specimen comprised peripheral blood, sampled on day 0 of AZD1222 vaccination. These receptors came from an adult in good health.

V and J are TRBV7-9 and TRBJ1-1; D ambiguous. CDR1 and CDR2 (germline): SEHNR, FQNEAQ (reference sequence). Deletions cut 1 base from V and 8 bases from J, with 20 bases between. The CDR3 covers 16 residues. Here the CDR3 reads CASSLGRSGSLSEAFF. In DNA form, the CDR3 reads TGTGCCAGCAGCTTAGGCCGGTCCGGCAGCTTGTCGGAAGCTTTCTTT.

The J gene is TRBJ1-1, the V gene TRBV3-1 (or the pseudogene TRBV3-2), with TRBD1 matching 10 bases. The CDR3 is made up of 15 amino acids. Germline lookup yields CDR1 LGHDT and CDR2 YNNKEL (reference sequence). The junction had 3 bases not matched to a gene; V was cut back by 4 bases and J by 1 base. The chain's CDR3 is CASSPGTGANTEAFF. As DNA, the CDR3 is TGTGCCAGCAGCCCCGGGACAGGGGCGAACACTGAAGCTTTCTTT.

This clone is a singleton in its sample. The chain uses TRBV7-3 and TRBJ2-1; a possible D gene is TRBD2 (6 bases). Germline-derived CDR1 and CDR2 are SGHTA and FQGTGA. The CDR3 consists of 16 residues. Trimming cost V 5 bases and J 0 bases, with 14 bases left between them. The chain's CDR3 is CASSRGSSASYNEQFF. The CDR3 DNA follows: TGTGCCAGCAGCCGAGGCTCTAGCGCCTCCTACAATGAGCAGTTCTTC.

This chain uses TRBV5-4 with TRBJ2-6; D gene unclear. The CDR3 loop spans 15 amino acids. Germline V gene data show CDR1 as SGHNT and CDR2 as YYREEE (reference sequence). V gave up 2 bases and J gave up 0 bases, with 6 bases separating them. The DNA for the CDR3 is TGTGCCAGCAGCTTATTCGGCTCTGGGGCCAACGTCCTGACTTTC. Its protein product is CASSLFGSGANVLTF.

This CDR3 reads CASSLRGRQETQYF. The CDR3 DNA sequence: TGTGCCAGCAGTTTACGGGGGAGACAAGAGACCCAGTACTTC. The chain recombines TRBV28 with TRBJ2-5, with D perhaps matching TRBD2 (6 bases). V was pared by 2 bases and J by 2 bases, with 9 bases between. Germline V CDR1 and CDR2: MDHEN, SYDVKM. The length of the CDR3 is 14 residues. The whole variable domain, filled in from reference TRBV28 and TRBJ2-5, reads DVKVTQSSRYLVKRTGEKVFLECVQDMDHENMFWYRQDPGLGLRLIYFSYDVKMKEKGDIPEGYSVSREKKERFSLILESASTNQTSMYLCASSLRGRQETQYFGPGTRLLVL.

This clone was observed a single time. The rearrangement joins TRBV23-1 to TRBJ2-7, with D unresolved. TRBV23-1 is noted as an ORF with a role that remains uncertain. Trimming left V 6 bases short and J 0 bases short, with 6 bases between. This CDR3 comprises 12 residues. The CDR3 region is CASSLRSYEQYF. The CDR3 DNA is TGCGCCAGCAGCCTTCGCTCCTACGAGCAGTACTTC.

The J gene is TRBJ2-5, the V gene TRBV4-1, with 7 bases matching TRBD1. The V segment lost 7 bases and the J segment 1 base; nucleotides outside the gene matches: 6. Germline CDR1 reads MGHRA; CDR2 reads YSYEKL. This CDR3 region has 14 residues. CDR3 DNA sequence: TGCGCCAGCACCTCAAGGGGGCTCCAAGAGACCCAGTACTTC. Encoded protein: CASTSRGLQETQYF.

The V and J genes are TRBV6-5 and TRBJ1-2; tentatively, D is TRBD1 (6 bases). The CDR3 runs 15 residues. V lost 0 bases and J 6 bases, leaving 14 bases between the germline ends. Germline CDR1 reads MNHEY; CDR2 reads SVGAGI. CDR3 coding DNA: TGTGCCAGCAGTTACTCTGGACAGCCCCCTGATGGCTACACCTTC. It codes for CASSYSGQPPDGYTF.

The J gene is TRBJ2-7, the V gene TRBV9; unclear D gene. The CDR3 has 13 amino acids. Germline CDR1 and CDR2: SGDLS and YYNGEE. The germline V and J ends were trimmed by 3 bases and 3 bases, with 10 bases remaining between them. The chain's CDR3 is CASSGSSGYEQYF. In DNA form, the CDR3 reads TGTGCCAGCAGCGGGTCCTCCGGCTACGAGCAGTACTTC.

This chain links TRBV11-2 with TRBJ2-3; unclear D gene. The CDR3 is made up of 12 amino acids. The V gene's germline CDR1 is SGHAT and CDR2 FQNNGV. The V end was cut by 2 bases, the J end by 2 bases, with 2 bases between. In DNA, the CDR3 is TGTGCCAGCAGCTTACCCACAGATACGCAGTATTTT. Its protein is CASSLPTDTQYF.

This clone has more than one count but fewer than ten. V usage is TRBV6-5 and J usage is TRBJ1-2; D gene unclear. Germline lookup yields CDR1 MNHEY and CDR2 SVGAGI. The V end was cut by 6 bases, the J end by 3 bases, with 8 bases between. The CDR3 has 12 residues. The CDR3 loop is CASRGWDYGYTF. The CDR3 DNA is TGTGCCAGCAGGGGATGGGACTATGGCTACACCTTC.

This clone has a single count. The chain is built from TRBV11-2 and TRBJ1-1; no reliable D call. CDR1 is SGHAT, CDR2 FQNNGV, per germline. Trimming removed 5 bases from V and 5 bases from J, with 12 bases in between. This CDR3 is built from 13 residues. Here the CDR3 DNA reads TGTGCCAGCAGCGTCTCCCTCCGGACTGAAGCTTTCTTT. Translated: CASSVSLRTEAFF.

This clone was found once. The chain employs TRBV5-4 and TRBJ1-3, with D tentatively TRBD1 (5 bases). The CDR3 has 15 residues. The V end lost 9 bases, the J end lost 0 bases, and 16 bases lay between the germline ends. Germline CDR1 reads SGHNT; CDR2 reads YYREEE (reference sequence). The CDR3 loop is CATSGLPDSGNTIYF. In nucleotides, the CDR3 is TGTGCCACCTCGGGACTCCCAGACTCTGGAAACACCATATATTTT.